The sequence of this T cell receptor beta chain was determined in a study of blood T cells in healthy people across ages. Germline V gene lookup returns CDR1 LNHNV and CDR2 YYDKDF (reference sequence). J gave up 4 bases and V 0 bases, and 6 bases lay outside the gene matches. CDR3 length equals 16 residues. Primed by a sample-barcoded 5' primer and a J-beta primer mix, a second PCR proceeded for roughly 6 to 12 cycles. Through a template-switch adaptor with 12 random nucleotides, each cDNA molecule received a tag. Sequencing yielded, for each sample, at least 3 million paired-end reads carrying CDR3. One entry per CDR3 protein results from TCRdb running MiXCR on the 5' RACE reads. The data contain over a million distinct CDR3 sequences, 55% to 75% of them singletons. Study-wide results and caveats: The recorded TCR beta diversity per million T cells decreased in a roughly linear manner with age. Any conclusive comparison of naive versus antigen-experienced cells was prevented by using unsorted PBMCs.

To note about this clonotype: Its antigen is currently unknown.

The origin of this receptor is a man aged 18-30 years in good health. The chain joins TRBV15 to TRBJ2-1; TRBD1 matches at 7 bases. Specimen: blood. CDR3 in amino acids: CATSRDRWTGYNEQFF. The CDR3 coding sequence is TGTGCCACCAGCAGAGATCGTTGGACAGGTTACAATGAGCAGTTCTTC.